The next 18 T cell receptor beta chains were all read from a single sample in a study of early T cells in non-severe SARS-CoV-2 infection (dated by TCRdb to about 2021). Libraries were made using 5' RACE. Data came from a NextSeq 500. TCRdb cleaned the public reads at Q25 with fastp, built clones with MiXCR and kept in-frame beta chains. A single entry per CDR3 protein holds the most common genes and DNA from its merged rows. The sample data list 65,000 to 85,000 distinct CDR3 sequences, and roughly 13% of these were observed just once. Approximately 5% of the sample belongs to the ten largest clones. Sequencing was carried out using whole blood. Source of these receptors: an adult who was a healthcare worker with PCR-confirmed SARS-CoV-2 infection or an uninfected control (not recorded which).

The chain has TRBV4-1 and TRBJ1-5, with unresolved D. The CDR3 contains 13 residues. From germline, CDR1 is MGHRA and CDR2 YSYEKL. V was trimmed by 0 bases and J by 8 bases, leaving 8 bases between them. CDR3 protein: CASSQDPMEPQHF. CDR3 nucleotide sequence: TGCGCCAGCAGCCAAGATCCTATGGAGCCCCAGCATTTT.

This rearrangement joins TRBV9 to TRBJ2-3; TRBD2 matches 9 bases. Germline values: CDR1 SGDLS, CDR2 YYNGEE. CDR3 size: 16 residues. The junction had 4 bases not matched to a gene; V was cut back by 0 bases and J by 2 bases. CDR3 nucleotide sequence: TGTGCCAGCAGCGTAGTGGCGGGGGGGCTCACAGATACGCAGTATTTT. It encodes CASSVVAGGLTDTQYF.

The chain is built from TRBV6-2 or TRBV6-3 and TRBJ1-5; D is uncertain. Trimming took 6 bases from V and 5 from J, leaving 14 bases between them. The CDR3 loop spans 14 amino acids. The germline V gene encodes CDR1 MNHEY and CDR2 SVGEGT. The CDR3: CASRFPDRDQPQHF. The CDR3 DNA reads TGTGCCAGCAGATTCCCTGACCGCGATCAGCCCCAGCATTTT.

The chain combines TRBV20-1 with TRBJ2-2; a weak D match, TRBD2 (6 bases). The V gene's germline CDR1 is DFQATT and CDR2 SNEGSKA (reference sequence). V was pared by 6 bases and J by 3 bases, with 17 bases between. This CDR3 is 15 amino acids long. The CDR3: CSATSGHHYTGELFF. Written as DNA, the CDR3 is TGCAGTGCGACGAGCGGGCACCACTACACCGGGGAGCTGTTTTTT.

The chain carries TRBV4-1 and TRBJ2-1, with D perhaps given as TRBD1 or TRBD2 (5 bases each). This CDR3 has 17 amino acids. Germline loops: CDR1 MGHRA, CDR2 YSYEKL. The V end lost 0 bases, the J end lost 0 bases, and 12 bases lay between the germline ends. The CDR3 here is CASSQDLGTSSYNEQFF. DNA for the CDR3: TGCGCCAGCAGCCAAGATTTAGGGACCTCCTCCTACAATGAGCAGTTCTTC.

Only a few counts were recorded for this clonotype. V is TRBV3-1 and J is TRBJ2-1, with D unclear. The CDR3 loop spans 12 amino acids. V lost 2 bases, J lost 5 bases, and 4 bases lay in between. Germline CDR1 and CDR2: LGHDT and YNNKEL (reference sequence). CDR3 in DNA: TGTGCCAGCAGCCAACGCGACAATGAGCAGTTCTTC. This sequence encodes CASSQRDNEQFF.

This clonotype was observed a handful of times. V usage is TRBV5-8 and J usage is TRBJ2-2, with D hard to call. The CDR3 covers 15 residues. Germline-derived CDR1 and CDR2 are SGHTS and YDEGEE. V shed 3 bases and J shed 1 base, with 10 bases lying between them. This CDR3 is CASSYDFGNTGELFF. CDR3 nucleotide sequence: TGTGCCAGCAGCTACGATTTCGGGAACACCGGGGAGCTGTTTTTT.

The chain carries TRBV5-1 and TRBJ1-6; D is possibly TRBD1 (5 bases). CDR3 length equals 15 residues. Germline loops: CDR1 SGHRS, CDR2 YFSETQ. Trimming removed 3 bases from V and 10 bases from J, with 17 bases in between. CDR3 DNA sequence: TGCGCCAGCAGCTCCGGGGCCGTCGGGGTATCACCCCTCCACTTT. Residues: CASSSGAVGVSPLHF. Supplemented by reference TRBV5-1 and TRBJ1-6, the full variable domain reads KAGVTQTPRYLIKTRGQQVTLSCSPISGHRSVSWYQQTPGQGLQFLFEYFSETQRNKGNFPGRFSGRQFSNSRSEMNVSTLELGDSALYLCASSSGAVGVSPLHFGNGTRLTVT.

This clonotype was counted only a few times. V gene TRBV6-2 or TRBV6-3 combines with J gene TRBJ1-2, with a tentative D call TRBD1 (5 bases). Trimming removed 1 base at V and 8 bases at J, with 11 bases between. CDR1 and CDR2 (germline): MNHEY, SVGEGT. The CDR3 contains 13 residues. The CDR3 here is CASSYWDAGGYTF. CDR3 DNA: TGTGCCAGCAGTTACTGGGACGCAGGCGGCTACACCTTC.

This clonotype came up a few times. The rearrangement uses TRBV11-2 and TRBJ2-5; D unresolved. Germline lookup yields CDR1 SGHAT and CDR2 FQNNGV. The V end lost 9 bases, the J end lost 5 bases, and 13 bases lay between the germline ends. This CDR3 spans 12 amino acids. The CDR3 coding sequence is TGTGCCAGTGGGAAGGGTGCGGAGACCCAGTACTTC. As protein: CASGKGAETQYF. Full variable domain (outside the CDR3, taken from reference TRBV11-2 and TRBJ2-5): EAGVAQSPRYKIIEKRQSVAFWCNPISGHATLYWYQQILGQGPKLLIQFQNNGVVDDSQLPKDRFSAERLKGVDSTLKIQPAKLEDSAVYLCASGKGAETQYFGPGTRLLVL.

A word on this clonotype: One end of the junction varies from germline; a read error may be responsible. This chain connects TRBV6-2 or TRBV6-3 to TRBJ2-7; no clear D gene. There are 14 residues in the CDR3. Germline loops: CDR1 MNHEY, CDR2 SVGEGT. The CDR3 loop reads CASSYWQTSYELYF. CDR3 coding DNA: TGTGCCAGCAGTTATTGGCAGACAAGCTACGAGCTGTACTTC.

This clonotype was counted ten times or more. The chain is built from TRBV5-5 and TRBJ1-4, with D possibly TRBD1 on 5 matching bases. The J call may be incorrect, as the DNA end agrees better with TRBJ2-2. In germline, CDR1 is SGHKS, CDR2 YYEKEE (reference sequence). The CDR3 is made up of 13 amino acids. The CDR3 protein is CASSFQMDRELFF. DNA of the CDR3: TGTGCCAGCAGCTTCCAGATGGACAGGGAGCTGTTTTTT.

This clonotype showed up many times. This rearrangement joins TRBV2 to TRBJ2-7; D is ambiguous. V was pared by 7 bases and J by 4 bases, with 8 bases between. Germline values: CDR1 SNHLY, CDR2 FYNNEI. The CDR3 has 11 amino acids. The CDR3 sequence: CASTVKYEQYF. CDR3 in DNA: TGTGCCAGCACTGTCAAATACGAGCAGTACTTC. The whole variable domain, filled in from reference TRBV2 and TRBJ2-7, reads EPEVTQTPSHQVTQMGQEVILRCVPISNHLYFYWYRQILGQKVEFLVSFYNNEISEKSEIFDDQFSVERPDGSNFTLKIRSTKLEDSAMYFCASTVKYEQYFGPGTRLTVT.

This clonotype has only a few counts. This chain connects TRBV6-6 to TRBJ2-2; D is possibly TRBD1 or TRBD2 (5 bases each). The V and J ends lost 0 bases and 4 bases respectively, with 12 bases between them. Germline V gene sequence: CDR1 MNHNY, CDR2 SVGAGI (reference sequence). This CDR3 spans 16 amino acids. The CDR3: CASSYSSKGTTGELFF. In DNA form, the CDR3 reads TGTGCCAGCAGTTACTCGAGTAAGGGGACCACCGGGGAGCTGTTTTTT.

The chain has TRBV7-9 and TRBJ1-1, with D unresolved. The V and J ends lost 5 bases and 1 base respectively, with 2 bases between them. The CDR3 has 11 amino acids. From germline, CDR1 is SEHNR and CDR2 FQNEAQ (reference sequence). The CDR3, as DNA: TGTGCCAGCAGCCAGAACACTGAAGCTTTCTTT. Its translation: CASSQNTEAFF.

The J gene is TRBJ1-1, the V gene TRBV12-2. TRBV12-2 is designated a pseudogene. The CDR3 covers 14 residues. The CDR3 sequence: CASRSSKGNTEAFF. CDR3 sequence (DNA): TGTGCAAGTCGCTCCTCCAAGGGGAACACTGAAGCTTTCTTT.

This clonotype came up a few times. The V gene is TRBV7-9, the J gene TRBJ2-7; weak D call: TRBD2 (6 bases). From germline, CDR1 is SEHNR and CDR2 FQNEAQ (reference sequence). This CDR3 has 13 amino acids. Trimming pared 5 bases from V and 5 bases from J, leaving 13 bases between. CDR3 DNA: TGTGCCAGCAGCCGTAGGGGCGGGGACGAGCAGTACTTC. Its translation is CASSRRGGDEQYF.

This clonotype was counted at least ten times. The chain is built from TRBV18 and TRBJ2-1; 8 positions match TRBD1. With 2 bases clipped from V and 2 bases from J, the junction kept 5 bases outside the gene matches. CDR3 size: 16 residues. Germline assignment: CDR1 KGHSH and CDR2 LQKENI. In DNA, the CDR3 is TGTGCCAGCTCACCATTGGGACAGGTCGCCTACAATGAGCAGTTCTTC. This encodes CASSPLGQVAYNEQFF.